The entry below gives a single T cell receptor beta chain sequence along with its context. The source of the sample is a study of blood T cell repertoires in COVID-19. As for the study in general: The United States, Italy and Spain provided the acute and convalescent COVID-19 samples. T cells, B-cell-depleted T cells, or PBMCs provided the cDNA or gDNA that served as material.

In the study's own analysis: Amplification from reference gene primers served as the basis for estimated nucleated cell counts. The protocol was immunoSEQ multiplex PCR, while the TCRdb copy is restricted to in-frame clones and leaves out a portion. The D gene and trimming were derived from the DNA, and the V and J assignments and clone size from that table. The sample has 150,000 to 200,000 clones, about 85% seen once. V shed 0 bases, J shed 5 bases, and the junction held 4 bases outside the gene matches. The CDR3 runs to 15 residues. CDR1 is MNHEY and CDR2 is SVGAGI in the germline V gene. The sample was peripheral blood. The sequence came from an elderly woman in a cohort sampled during active or convalescent COVID-19. The V gene is TRBV6-5, the J gene TRBJ2-5; 9 bases line up with TRBD1. The CDR3 nucleotides are TGTGCCAGCAGTTACTCTGGGACAGGGATTGAGACCCAGTACTTC. It codes for CASSYSGTGIETQYF.